The 17 T cell receptor beta chains below all came from one sample that was sequenced in a study of cytomegalovirus exposure and HLA in healthy donors. The PCR contained 60 Vbeta and 13 Jbeta primers. Sequencing used immunoSEQ multiplex PCR; TCRdb keeps in-frame clones, though not all of them. In the table there are fewer than 150,000 clones, 55% to 80% of which are singletons. Sequencing used PBMCs. These receptors were collected from a human donor in good health.

The J gene is TRBJ2-1, the V gene TRBV7-3; the match to TRBD2 covers 11 bases. The CDR3 totals 18 residues. Germline CDR1 SGHTA, CDR2 FQGTGA. The V gene end was trimmed by 5 bases and the J gene end by 3 bases; junction bases not matched to a gene: 12. CDR3 coding DNA: TGTGCCAGCAGCCCCCAGGGGTCTAGCGGGAGGTTCTACAATGAGCAGTTCTTC. It translates to CASSPQGSSGRFYNEQFF.

The J gene is TRBJ2-5, the V gene TRBV28; 7 bases match TRBD1. The J call is doubtful: the DNA matches TRBJ2-7 better. The germline gives CDR1 MDHEN, CDR2 SYDVKM. The CDR3 consists of 15 residues. In DNA form, the CDR3 reads TGTGCCAGCAGTTTATTCCGGGACAGAAACTACGAGCAGTACTTC. It codes for CASSLFRDRNYEQYF.

The chain has TRBV13 and TRBJ1-1; D is undetermined. CDR3 size: 14 residues. V was clipped by 6 bases and J by 0 bases, with 11 bases between them. Germline assignment: CDR1 PRHDT and CDR2 FYEKMQ (reference sequence). The CDR3 spells CASRIMSVNTEAFF. CDR3 DNA sequence: TGTGCCAGCAGAATAATGTCGGTGAACACTGAAGCTTTCTTT.

This clone was seen a handful of times. This chain links TRBV6-5 with TRBJ1-1; 9 bases align to TRBD1. The CDR3 spans 13 residues. The trim removed 5 bases at V and 4 bases at J, leaving 2 bases unmatched. Germline V gives CDR1 MNHEY, CDR2 SVGAGI. CDR3 loop: CASSTGGGTEAFF. As DNA, the CDR3 is TGTGCCAGCAGTACAGGGGGCGGCACTGAAGCTTTCTTT.

Only one count was recorded for this clone. The chain carries TRBV5-6 and TRBJ2-5, with 8 bases that match TRBD1. The CDR3 has 14 residues. Germline V gives CDR1 SGHDT, CDR2 YYEEEE. Losses at the gene ends were 0 bases for V and 4 bases for J; bases not matched to a gene: 2. DNA for the CDR3: TGTGCCAGCAGCTTGGCAGGGGGCCTAGAGACCCAGTACTTC. Protein: CASSLAGGLETQYF.

This chain joins TRBV15 and TRBJ2-5, with D unresolved. The J call could be wrong; TRBJ2-7 is a better fit for the DNA end. Germline V CDR1 and CDR2: LNHNV, YYDKDF (reference sequence). The CDR3 is made up of 15 amino acids. The CDR3 loop reads CATSRDSVPSYEQYF. CDR3 sequence (DNA): TGTGCCACCAGCAGAGACAGCGTACCCTCCTACGAGCAGTACTTC.

The chain links TRBV5-4 to TRBJ2-5; TRBD2 is a possible D gene (5 bases). CDR1 and CDR2 (germline): SGHNT, YYREEE (reference sequence). Trimming cost V 4 bases and J 5 bases, with 12 bases left between them. The CDR3 runs 13 residues. CDR3 protein: CASSPASRETQYF. The CDR3 DNA reads TGTGCCAGCAGCCCCGCTAGCAGGGAGACCCAGTACTTC.

This chain connects TRBV2 to TRBJ1-1; 8 nucleotides match TRBD1. V lost 7 bases to trimming and J lost 5 bases; unmatched junction nucleotides: 6. The CDR3 contains 13 residues. Germline V gene data show CDR1 as SNHLY and CDR2 as FYNNEI. CDR3 amino acids: CASIGRQGTEAFF. CDR3 sequence (DNA): TGTGCCAGCATCGGAAGACAGGGGACTGAAGCTTTCTTT.

The chain couples TRBV7-2 to TRBJ2-7; 9 positions agree with TRBD2. CDR3 length equals 13 residues. J gave up 4 bases and V 5 bases, and 3 bases lay outside the gene matches. Per germline, CDR1 SGHTA and CDR2 FQGNSA. As DNA, the CDR3 is TGTGCCAGCAGCGCGGGGGGGAGATACGAGCAGTACTTC. Protein product: CASSAGGRYEQYF. The variable domain in full, with the rest retrieved from reference TRBV7-2 and TRBJ2-7, is GAGVSQSPSNKVTEKGKDVELRCDPISGHTALYWYRQSLGQGLEFLIYFQGNSAPDKSGLPSDRFSAERTGGSVSTLTIQRTQQEDSAVYLCASSAGGRYEQYFGPGTRLTVT.

The chain is built from TRBV2 and TRBJ2-7, with a tentative D call TRBD1 (5 bases). CDR1 is SNHLY, CDR2 FYNNEI, per germline. The CDR3 is 12 residues long. The V end lost 9 bases, the J end lost 2 bases, and 11 bases lay between the germline ends. The CDR3 loop is CASTRQTYEQYF. The CDR3 region has the DNA TGTGCCAGTACGAGACAGACCTACGAGCAGTACTTC.

The rearrangement links TRBV4-1 to TRBJ2-7; 10 positions match TRBD2. Germline assignment: CDR1 MGHRA and CDR2 YSYEKL. CDR3 size: 15 residues. V gave up 4 bases and J gave up 4 bases; unmatched junction bases: 7. The CDR3 nucleotides are TGCGCCAGCAGCCCGGCGGGGACTAGCGAGTACGAGCAGTACTTC. Its protein product is CASSPAGTSEYEQYF.

This clone was recorded a few times. The V gene is TRBV11-2, the J gene TRBJ2-2; tentative D call: TRBD2 (6 bases). Deletions cut 1 base from V and 4 bases from J, with 13 bases between. The CDR3 is 16 residues long. From germline, CDR1 is SGHAT and CDR2 FQNNGV. CDR3: CASSLVGGRGTGELFF. CDR3 nucleotides: TGTGCCAGCAGCTTAGTCGGGGGTCGTGGCACCGGGGAGCTGTTTTTT.

The V gene is TRBV6-1, the J gene TRBJ2-5, with unresolved D. This CDR3 contains 12 residues. Germline-derived CDR1 and CDR2 are MNHNS and SASEGT. The ends were cut back, 5 bases at V and 4 bases at J, with 8 bases in the middle. The CDR3 nucleotides read TGTGCCAGCAGTCGGCGGTCAGAGACCCAGTACTTC. Translating gives CASSRRSETQYF.

This clone has only one observation. The rearrangement uses TRBV5-1 and TRBJ2-7; 9 bases match TRBD2. The CDR3 sequence is 16 residues long. The junction had 10 bases not matched to a gene; V was cut back by 3 bases and J by 3 bases. Germline lookup yields CDR1 SGHRS and CDR2 YFSETQ. CDR3 residues: CASSSSSGTSRYEQYF. The CDR3, as DNA: TGCGCCAGCAGCTCAAGTTCCGGGACTAGCCGCTACGAGCAGTACTTC. Drawing the rest from reference TRBV5-1 and TRBJ2-7, the complete variable domain is KAGVTQTPRYLIKTRGQQVTLSCSPISGHRSVSWYQQTPGQGLQFLFEYFSETQRNKGNFPGRFSGRQFSNSRSEMNVSTLELGDSALYLCASSSSSGTSRYEQYFGPGTRLTVT.

The sample holds a few counts of this clone. The chain has TRBV2 and TRBJ2-4; D is ambiguous. The CDR3 spans 17 residues. Germline CDR1 is SNHLY and CDR2 is FYNNEI. The V end was cut by 6 bases, the J end by 3 bases, with 21 bases between. CDR3 sequence: CASSPPDQAFGKNIQYF. CDR3 sequence (DNA): TGTGCCAGCAGCCCTCCAGACCAGGCGTTCGGCAAAAACATTCAGTACTTC.

The V gene is TRBV6-6, the J gene TRBJ1-2; D is unclear. The germline CDR1 and CDR2 sequences are MNHNY and SVGAGI (reference sequence). Trimming pared 4 bases from V and 6 bases from J, leaving 9 bases between. The CDR3 spans 12 residues. The CDR3: CASSSRSDGYTF. The CDR3 bases are TGTGCCAGCAGTTCCCGATCGGATGGCTACACCTTC.

The chain has TRBV9 and TRBJ2-1, with a weak D call TRBD2 (6 bases). The V end lost 2 bases, the J end lost 7 bases, and 10 bases lay between the germline ends. CDR1 SGDLS and CDR2 YYNGEE come from the germline V gene. The CDR3 runs 13 residues. CDR3 nucleotide sequence: TGTGCCAGCAGCGTGGGAGGCCGGAATGAGCAGTTCTTC. Translation gives CASSVGGRNEQFF.